The 10 T cell receptor beta chains given below trace back to one sample, sequenced in a study of glioma-infiltrating T cells after dendritic cell vaccination. Time point denoted: after dendritic cell vaccination, including at tumor progression/relapse. Produced via immunoSEQ multiplex PCR; TCRdb's table is partial and in-frame only. The sample shows approximately 62,000 clones, roughly 86% of them seen only once. Sample: blood, taken after dendritic cell vaccination. These receptors were obtained from a human donor with glioblastoma.

The chain combines TRBV30 with TRBJ1-2; D not resolved. This CDR3 is 14 amino acids long. Trimming removed 0 bases from V and 0 bases from J, with 8 bases in between. The germline V gene has CDR1 GTSNPN and CDR2 SVGIG (reference sequence). CDR3 sequence: CAWSVQLPNYGYTF. For the CDR3, the DNA is TGTGCCTGGAGTGTACAGCTTCCTAACTATGGCTACACCTTC.

This chain links TRBV19 with TRBJ2-5; 9 nucleotides agree with TRBD1. Germline V CDR1 and CDR2: LNHDA, SQIVND (reference sequence). CDR3 length equals 16 residues. Germline trimming cut 7 bases from V and 1 base from J; bases unmatched to any gene: 10. Here the CDR3 reads CASNTGGFDFQETQYF. CDR3 DNA: TGTGCCAGTAACACAGGGGGCTTTGATTTCCAAGAGACCCAGTACTTC.

The V and J genes are TRBV6-6 and TRBJ2-3, with a tentative D call TRBD1 (6 bases). V was shortened by 6 bases and J by 4 bases, with 20 bases between the two germline ends. CDR1 is MNHNY and CDR2 is SVGAGI in the germline V gene (reference sequence). The CDR3 loop spans 16 amino acids. The CDR3 region has the DNA TGTGCCAGCAGCTACGACAGGATTCGGGACGCAGATACGCAGTATTTT. Protein product: CASSYDRIRDADTQYF.

In this sample, this clone turned up a few times. The chain employs TRBV5-4 and TRBJ1-1; possibly TRBD1 for D (5 bases). The CDR3 consists of 17 residues. Trimming took 1 base from V and 1 from J, leaving 17 bases between them. Germline V CDR1 and CDR2: SGHNT, YYREEE (reference sequence). The CDR3: CASSLQGRGIRNTEAFF. CDR3 DNA: TGTGCCAGCAGCTTGCAAGGGAGGGGTATTAGGAACACTGAAGCTTTCTTT.

This rearrangement joins TRBV10-1 to TRBJ2-2; D is unclear. Germline lookup yields CDR1 WNHNN and CDR2 SYGVQD (reference sequence). The germline V and J ends were trimmed by 6 bases and 2 bases, with 4 bases remaining between them. The CDR3 covers 12 residues. The CDR3 DNA reads as TGCGCCAGCAGCTTAAACACCGGGGAGCTGTTTTTT. It yields the protein CASSLNTGELFF.

The rearrangement joins TRBV11-1 to TRBJ2-1, with D possibly TRBD1 on 6 matching bases. Germline loops: CDR1 SGHAT, CDR2 FQDESV (reference sequence). V lost 1 base, J lost 3 bases, and 10 bases lay in between. The CDR3 totals 15 residues. The CDR3 DNA follows: TGTGCCAGCAGCTTAGGCCGGACAGACTACAATGAGCAGTTCTTC. Amino acid sequence: CASSLGRTDYNEQFF.

V and J are TRBV19 and TRBJ1-2, with D possibly being TRBD1 (6 bases). The CDR3 is made up of 16 amino acids. With 3 bases removed from V and 0 bases from J, the gap between germline ends came to 14 bases. Germline CDR1 reads LNHDA; CDR2 reads SQIVND (reference sequence). CDR3: CASSIWAGATNYGYTF. Written as DNA, the CDR3 is TGTGCCAGTAGTATCTGGGCAGGGGCCACTAACTATGGCTACACCTTC.

This chain links TRBV18 with TRBJ2-1; D perhaps matches TRBD2 (6 bases). Trimming stripped 1 base from V and 1 base from J, with 11 bases between. The CDR3 has 16 residues. Germline V gene lookup returns CDR1 KGHSH and CDR2 LQKENI. CDR3 bases: TGTGCCAGCTCACCACTTGGGGGGAGGTCCTACAATGAGCAGTTCTTC. This codes for CASSPLGGRSYNEQFF.

This rearrangement joins TRBV28 to TRBJ1-2; 9 bases map to TRBD1. The J segment lost 4 bases and the V segment lost 7 bases, leaving 13 bases of the junction unmatched. Germline V lookup: CDR1 MDHEN, CDR2 SYDVKM. The CDR3 is 16 residues long. The CDR3 coding sequence is TGTGCCAGCACCCCAAAAGGAACAGGGGGCACCTATGGCTACACCTTC. Translated: CASTPKGTGGTYGYTF.

CDR3 coding DNA: TGTGCCAGTAGTCGCATGAGCTCCGGGACTATCAATTCACCCCTCCACTTT. Translation: CASSRMSSGTINSPLHF. V usage is TRBV19 and J usage is TRBJ1-6; D possibly corresponds to TRBD1 (5 bases). V was pared by 5 bases and J by 7 bases, with 21 bases between. This CDR3 is built from 17 residues. Germline V lookup: CDR1 LNHDA, CDR2 SQIVND (reference sequence).